This T cell receptor beta chain was recovered during a study of blood T cell repertoires in COVID-19. Study-wide context: The cDNA or gDNA used as material had been derived from T cells, B-cell-depleted T cells, or PBMCs.

Data came from immunoSEQ multiplex PCR; TCRdb stores just in-frame clones and leaves some out. The table records some 150,000 clones, around 80% of them present only once. The sample was PBMCs or T cells enriched from blood (not recorded which). The origin of this receptor is a woman aged 45-59 years who had recovered from COVID-19.

In nucleotides, the CDR3 is TGCAGCGTCGGACTAGCGGGGGGAACCGGGGAGCTGTTTTTT. Translating it yields CSVGLAGGTGELFF. The rearrangement links TRBV29-1 to TRBJ2-2, with 14 bases lining up with TRBD2. CDR1 SQVTM and CDR2 ANQGSEA come from the germline V gene. The J segment lost 5 bases and the V segment lost 6 bases, leaving 2 bases of the junction unmatched. The CDR3 is 14 residues long.